This T cell receptor beta chain came from a study of human T cells and chemical hapten exposure. The CDR3 covers 16 residues. CDR1 MNHEY and CDR2 SMNVEV come from the germline V gene (reference sequence). Between the trimmed V and J ends, which lost 5 bases and 0 bases, there was a span of 16 bases. Time point: patch test 3, about 24 weeks after DPC sensitization. Stated treatment: therapeutic diphenylcyclopropenone sensitization with weekly scalp DPC. At every patch-test visit, blood was drawn before the patch test was applied. Using its own MiXCR run on the RACE reads, TCRdb lists one record per CDR3 protein. Of 97,000 or so distinct CDR3 sequences detected, 25% to 35% appear once; the ten largest clones hold about a tenth. With respect to this clonotype: Its target is not known.

Overall study findings and caveats: It was expanded TCRs that formed significantly more large CDR3 similarity clusters than controls did.

This rearrangement joins TRBV27 to TRBJ1-2, with D perhaps TRBD1 (6 bases). This sequence was found in a man in his forties or fifties with alopecia areata. Some clones in this sample may be carry-over from other donors' samples. The input for sequencing was whole blood, taken in connection with sensitization to the hapten diphenylcyclopropenone (DPC). The chain's CDR3 is CASSTGFPISNYGYTF. The DNA of the CDR3 is TGTGCCAGCAGTACAGGGTTCCCGATTTCTAACTATGGCTACACCTTC.